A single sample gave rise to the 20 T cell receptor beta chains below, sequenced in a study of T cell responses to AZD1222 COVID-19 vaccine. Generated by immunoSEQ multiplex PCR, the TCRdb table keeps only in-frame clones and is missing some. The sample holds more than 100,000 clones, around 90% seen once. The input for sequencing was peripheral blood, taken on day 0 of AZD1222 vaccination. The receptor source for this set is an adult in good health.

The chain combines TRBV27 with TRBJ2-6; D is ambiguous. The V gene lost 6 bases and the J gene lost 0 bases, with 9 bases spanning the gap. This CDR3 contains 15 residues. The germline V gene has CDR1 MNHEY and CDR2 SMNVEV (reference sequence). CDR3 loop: CASSSLSSGANVLTF. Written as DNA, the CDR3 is TGTGCCAGCAGCTCCCTTAGCTCTGGGGCCAACGTCCTGACTTTC.

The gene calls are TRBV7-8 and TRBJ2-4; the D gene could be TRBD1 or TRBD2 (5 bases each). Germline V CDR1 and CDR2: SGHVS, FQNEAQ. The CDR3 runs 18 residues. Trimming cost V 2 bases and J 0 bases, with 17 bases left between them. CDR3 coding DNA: TGTGCCAGCAGCTTATCCCGGGGCACCTTCCGAGCCAAAAACATTCAGTACTTC. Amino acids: CASSLSRGTFRAKNIQYF.

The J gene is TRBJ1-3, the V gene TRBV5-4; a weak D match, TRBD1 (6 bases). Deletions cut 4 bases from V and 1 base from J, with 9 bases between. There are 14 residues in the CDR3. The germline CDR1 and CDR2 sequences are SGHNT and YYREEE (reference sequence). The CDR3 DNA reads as TGTGCCAGCAGCAAACAGGGTTCTGGAAACACCATATATTTT. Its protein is CASSKQGSGNTIYF. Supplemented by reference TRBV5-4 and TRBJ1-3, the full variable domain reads ETGVTQSPTHLIKTRGQQVTLRCSSQSGHNTVSWYQQALGQGPQFIFQYYREEENGRGNFPPRFSGLQFPNYSSELNVNALELDDSALYLCASSKQGSGNTIYFGEGSWLTVV.

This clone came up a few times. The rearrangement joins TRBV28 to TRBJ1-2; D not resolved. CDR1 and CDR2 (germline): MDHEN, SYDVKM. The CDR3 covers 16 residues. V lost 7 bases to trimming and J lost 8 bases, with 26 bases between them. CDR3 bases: TGTGCCAGCATCCTGGCGGGTGGAGATAACCTATGGGGCTACACCTTC. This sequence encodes CASILAGGDNLWGYTF.

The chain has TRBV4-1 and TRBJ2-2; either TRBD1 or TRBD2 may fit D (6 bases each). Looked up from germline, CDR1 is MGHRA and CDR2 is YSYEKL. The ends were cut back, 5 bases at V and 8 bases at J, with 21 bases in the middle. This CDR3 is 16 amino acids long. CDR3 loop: CASSSVGGHHLGELFF. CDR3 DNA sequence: TGCGCCAGCAGCTCGGTCGGGGGACATCACTTGGGGGAGCTGTTTTTT.

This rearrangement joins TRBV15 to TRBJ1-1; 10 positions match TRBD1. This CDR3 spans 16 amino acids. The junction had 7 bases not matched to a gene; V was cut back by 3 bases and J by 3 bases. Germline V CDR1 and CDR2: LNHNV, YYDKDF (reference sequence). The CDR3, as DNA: TGTGCCACCAGCAGGGGGTCAGGACAGGGGGACACTGAAGCTTTCTTT. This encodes CATSRGSGQGDTEAFF.

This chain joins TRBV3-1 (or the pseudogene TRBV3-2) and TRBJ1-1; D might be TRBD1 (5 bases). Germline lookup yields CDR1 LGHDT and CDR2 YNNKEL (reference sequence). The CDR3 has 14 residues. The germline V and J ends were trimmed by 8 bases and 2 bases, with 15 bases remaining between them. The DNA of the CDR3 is TGTGCCAGCGCCAAAGGAGACAGTAACACTGAAGCTTTCTTT. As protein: CASAKGDSNTEAFF.

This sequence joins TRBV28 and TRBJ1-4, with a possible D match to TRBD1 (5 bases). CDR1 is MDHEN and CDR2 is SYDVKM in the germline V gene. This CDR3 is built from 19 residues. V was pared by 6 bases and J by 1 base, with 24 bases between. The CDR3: CASRHLLPGSDGTNEKLFF. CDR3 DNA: TGTGCCAGCAGGCACCTCCTTCCAGGGTCGGATGGAACTAATGAAAAACTGTTTTTT. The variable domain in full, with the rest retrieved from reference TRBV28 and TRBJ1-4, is DVKVTQSSRYLVKRTGEKVFLECVQDMDHENMFWYRQDPGLGLRLIYFSYDVKMKEKGDIPEGYSVSREKKERFSLILESASTNQTSMYLCASRHLLPGSDGTNEKLFFGSGTQLSVL.

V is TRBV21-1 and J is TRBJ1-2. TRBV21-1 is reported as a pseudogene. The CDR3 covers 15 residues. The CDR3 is CASSKVIDNGYGYTF. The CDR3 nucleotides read TGTGCCAGCAGCAAAGTTATAGATAATGGGTATGGCTACACCTTC.

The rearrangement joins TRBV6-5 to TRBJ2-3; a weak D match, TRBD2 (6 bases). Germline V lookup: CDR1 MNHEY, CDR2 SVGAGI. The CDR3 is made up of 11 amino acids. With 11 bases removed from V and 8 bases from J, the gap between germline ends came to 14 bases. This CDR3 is CASSDPVTQYF. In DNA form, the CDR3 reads TGTGCCTCTAGCGATCCGGTTACGCAGTATTTT.

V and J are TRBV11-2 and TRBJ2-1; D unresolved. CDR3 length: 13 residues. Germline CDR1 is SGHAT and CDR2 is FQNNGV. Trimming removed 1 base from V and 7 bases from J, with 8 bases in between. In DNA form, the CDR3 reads TGTGCCAGCAGCTTAGGGGTCCGGAATGAGCAGTTCTTC. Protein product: CASSLGVRNEQFF.

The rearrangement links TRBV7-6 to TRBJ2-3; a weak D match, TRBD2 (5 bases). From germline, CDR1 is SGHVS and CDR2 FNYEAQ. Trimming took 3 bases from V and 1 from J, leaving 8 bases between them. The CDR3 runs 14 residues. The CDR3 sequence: CASSLDGGTDTQYF. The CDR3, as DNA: TGTGCCAGCAGCTTGGACGGGGGCACAGATACGCAGTATTTT.

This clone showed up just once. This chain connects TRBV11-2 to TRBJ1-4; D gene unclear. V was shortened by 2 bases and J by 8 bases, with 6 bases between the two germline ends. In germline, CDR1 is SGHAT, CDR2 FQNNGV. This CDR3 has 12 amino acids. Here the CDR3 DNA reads TGTGCCAGCAGCTTAAGTAGGGAAAAACTGTTTTTT. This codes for CASSLSREKLFF.

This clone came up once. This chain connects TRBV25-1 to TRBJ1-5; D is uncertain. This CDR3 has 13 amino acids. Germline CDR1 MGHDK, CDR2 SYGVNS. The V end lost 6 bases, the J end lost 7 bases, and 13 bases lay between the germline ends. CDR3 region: CASRDGESQPQHF. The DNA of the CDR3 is TGTGCCAGCAGGGACGGTGAGTCCCAGCCCCAGCATTTT.

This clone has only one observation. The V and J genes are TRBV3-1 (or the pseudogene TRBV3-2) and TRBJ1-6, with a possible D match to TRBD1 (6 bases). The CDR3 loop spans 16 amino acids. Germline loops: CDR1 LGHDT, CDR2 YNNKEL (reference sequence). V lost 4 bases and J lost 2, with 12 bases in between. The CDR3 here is CASSPGGGPYNSPLHF. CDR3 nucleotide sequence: TGTGCCAGCAGCCCCGGGGGCGGCCCCTATAATTCACCCCTCCACTTT.

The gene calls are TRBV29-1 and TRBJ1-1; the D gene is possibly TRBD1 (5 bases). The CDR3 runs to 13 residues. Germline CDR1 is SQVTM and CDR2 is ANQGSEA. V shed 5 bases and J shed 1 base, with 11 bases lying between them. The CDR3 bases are TGCAGCGTTACCCCAGGGAGGAACACTGAAGCTTTCTTT. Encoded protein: CSVTPGRNTEAFF.

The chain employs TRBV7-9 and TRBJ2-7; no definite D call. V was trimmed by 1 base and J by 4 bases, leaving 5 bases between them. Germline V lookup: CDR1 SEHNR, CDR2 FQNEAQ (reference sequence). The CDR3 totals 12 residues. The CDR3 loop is CASSLVIYEQYF. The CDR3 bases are TGTGCCAGCAGCTTAGTGATTTACGAGCAGTACTTC.

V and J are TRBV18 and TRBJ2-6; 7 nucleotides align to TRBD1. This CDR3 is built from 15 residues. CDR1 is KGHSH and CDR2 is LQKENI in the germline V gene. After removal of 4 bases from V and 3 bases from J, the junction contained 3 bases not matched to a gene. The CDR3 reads CASSLQGFGANVLTF. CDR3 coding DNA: TGTGCCAGCTCACTACAGGGGTTTGGGGCCAACGTCCTGACTTTC. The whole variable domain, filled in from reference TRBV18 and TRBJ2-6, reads NAGVMQNPRHLVRRRGQEARLRCSPMKGHSHVYWYRQLPEEGLKFMVYLQKENIIDESGMPKERFSAEFPKEGPSILRIQQVVRGDSAAYFCASSLQGFGANVLTFGAGSRLTVL.

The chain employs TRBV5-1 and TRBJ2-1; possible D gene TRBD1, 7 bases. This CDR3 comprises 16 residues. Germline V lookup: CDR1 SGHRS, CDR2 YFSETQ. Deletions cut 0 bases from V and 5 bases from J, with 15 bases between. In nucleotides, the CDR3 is TGCGCCAGCAGCTTGGAGGCGGGACAGATGAACAATGAGCAGTTCTTC. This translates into CASSLEAGQMNNEQFF.

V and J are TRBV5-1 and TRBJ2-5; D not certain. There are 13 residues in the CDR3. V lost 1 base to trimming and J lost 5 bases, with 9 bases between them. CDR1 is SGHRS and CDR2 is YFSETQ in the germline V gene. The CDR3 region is CASSLSVVETQYF. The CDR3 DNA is TGCGCCAGCAGCTTGTCGGTGGTGGAGACCCAGTACTTC.